The 16 T cell receptor beta chains reported below all come from one sample, sequenced in a study of blood T cell repertoires in COVID-19. TCRdb's table, derived via immunoSEQ multiplex PCR, lists solely in-frame clones and lacks some. Of about 38,000 clones in the sample, around 87% were seen once. Sequenced sample: peripheral blood. The receptors here all came from a man in his 60s with active or convalescent COVID-19.

The chain recombines TRBV5-4 with TRBJ2-7; D is undetermined. This CDR3 is built from 13 residues. The V end lost 0 bases, the J end lost 5 bases, and 9 bases lay between the germline ends. Germline V gives CDR1 SGHNT, CDR2 YYREEE (reference sequence). CDR3 nucleotide sequence: TGTGCCAGCAGCTTGGCCGGCCGGGACGAGCAGTACTTC. Its translation is CASSLAGRDEQYF.

A single count supports this clone. The J gene is TRBJ2-1, the V gene TRBV11-3; tentatively, D is TRBD1 (6 bases). Trimming pared 5 bases from V and 5 bases from J, leaving 13 bases between. Germline loops: CDR1 SGHNT, CDR2 YENEEA. The CDR3 is 14 amino acids. The DNA for the CDR3 is TGTGCCAGCAGCCCGGGACACGTGGACAATGAGCAGTTCTTC. Amino acid sequence: CASSPGHVDNEQFF.

The CDR3 sequence is CASSQADLTGAAETQYF. The CDR3 nucleotides are TGTGCCAGCAGCCAAGCAGACCTGACAGGGGCCGCGGAGACCCAGTACTTC. This chain connects TRBV3-1 (or the pseudogene TRBV3-2) to TRBJ2-5; 8 bases map to TRBD1. Germline V lookup: CDR1 LGHDT, CDR2 YNNKEL (reference sequence). The CDR3 runs 17 residues. V shed 1 base and J 5 bases; nucleotides not matched to a gene: 12.

About this clone itself: A read error may account for a junction end that differs from germline. V usage is TRBV7-8 and J usage is TRBJ2-5, with TRBD1 identical over 7 bases. The CDR3 is 14 residues long. Per the germline V gene, CDR1 is SGHVS and CDR2 is FQNEAQ. The CDR3 DNA follows: TGTGCCAGCAGCTACGGGACAGCTCGTAAGGACCGAGACTTC. Translating it yields CASSYGTARKDRDF.

The chain links TRBV28 to TRBJ2-2; tentative D call: TRBD1 (6 bases). Trimming cost V 4 bases and J 5 bases, with 14 bases left between them. CDR1 is MDHEN, CDR2 SYDVKM, per germline. The CDR3 has 15 amino acids. Here the CDR3 DNA reads TGTGCCAGCAGTTCAGGTCAGGGGTCAACCGGGGAGCTGTTTTTT. Translating gives CASSSGQGSTGELFF.

The chain couples TRBV4-1 to TRBJ2-4; D perhaps matches TRBD1 (5 bases). The V and J ends lost 3 bases and 7 bases respectively, with 25 bases between them. The germline V gene encodes CDR1 MGHRA and CDR2 YSYEKL. This CDR3 has 18 residues. CDR3 amino acids: CASSHPDGQGRLENIQYF. The CDR3 DNA reads as TGCGCCAGCAGCCACCCGGATGGCCAGGGTAGGTTGGAGAACATTCAGTACTTC.

The genes are TRBV28 and TRBJ2-2, with 10 bases fitting TRBD1. V lost 3 bases to trimming and J lost 5 bases; unmatched junction nucleotides: 3. Germline CDR1 MDHEN, CDR2 SYDVKM. The length of the CDR3 is 15 residues. In DNA, the CDR3 is TGTGCCAGCAGTTTCGACAGGGGGCCGACCGGGGAGCTGTTTTTT. Protein product: CASSFDRGPTGELFF.

This clone was recorded a few times. The gene calls are TRBV4-1 and TRBJ1-5; 7 nucleotides align to TRBD1. The germline V gene encodes CDR1 MGHRA and CDR2 YSYEKL. The length of the CDR3 is 15 residues. V lost 4 bases and J lost 6; bases outside the gene matches: 9. The CDR3 nucleotides are TGCGCCAGCAGCCTATCCTCAGGGGGGACTCAGCCCCAGCATTTT. It translates to CASSLSSGGTQPQHF.

V and J are TRBV27 and TRBJ1-2; 10 bases fit TRBD1. Trimming at V came to 8 bases and at J to 4 bases, leaving 16 bases not matched to a gene. Germline V gene sequence: CDR1 MNHEY, CDR2 SMNVEV (reference sequence). This CDR3 is 17 amino acids long. CDR3 coding DNA: TGTGCCAGCGCCCCTAGACAGGGGGCCCAAGCGCCCTATGGCTACACCTTC. Its protein is CASAPRQGAQAPYGYTF.

The V gene is TRBV20-1, the J gene TRBJ2-1; 7 positions agree with TRBD2. CDR3 length: 13 residues. CDR1 is DFQATT, CDR2 SNEGSKA, per germline (reference sequence). V lost 3 bases and J lost 7; bases outside the gene matches: 6. CDR3 in amino acids: CSASISGKNEQFF. The CDR3 nucleotides are TGCAGTGCTAGTATAAGCGGGAAAAATGAGCAGTTCTTC.

CDR3 protein: CASSEGRLAGAGYNEQFF. CDR3 in DNA: TGTGCCAGCAGTGAAGGGAGACTAGCGGGAGCAGGGTACAATGAGCAGTTCTTC. This chain joins TRBV6-1 and TRBJ2-1, with 12 bases aligning to TRBD2. This CDR3 is built from 18 residues. V shed 1 base and J 4 bases; nucleotides not matched to a gene: 8. Germline V gives CDR1 MNHNS, CDR2 SASEGT.

The rearrangement links TRBV19 to TRBJ1-4; maybe TRBD1 (6 bases). The germline V and J ends were trimmed by 7 bases and 7 bases, with 16 bases remaining between them. Germline V gene sequence: CDR1 LNHDA, CDR2 SQIVND (reference sequence). CDR3 size: 14 residues. CDR3 in amino acids: CASTQVDRREKLFF. The CDR3 region has the DNA TGTGCCAGTACTCAAGTGGACAGACGTGAAAAACTGTTTTTT.

The chain has TRBV12-3 or TRBV12-4 and TRBJ2-3; D call uncertain. V lost 7 bases and J 2 bases, leaving 7 bases between the germline ends. The CDR3 totals 12 residues. The DNA for the CDR3 is TGTGCCAGCATGAGGTTCACAGATACGCAGTATTTT. Protein product: CASMRFTDTQYF.

This clone has just a few counts. V and J are TRBV2 and TRBJ2-2; 8 nucleotides match TRBD2. V was pared by 6 bases and J by 7 bases, with 16 bases of the junction left unmatched. Per the germline V gene, CDR1 is SNHLY and CDR2 is FYNNEI. This CDR3 has 17 residues. CDR3 sequence: CASSPSEGLDWSGELFF. Written as DNA, the CDR3 is TGTGCCAGCAGCCCCTCCGAGGGACTAGACTGGAGCGGGGAGCTGTTTTTT.

The chain couples TRBV4-1 to TRBJ1-1, with a tentative D call TRBD1 (6 bases). Germline-derived CDR1 and CDR2 are MGHRA and YSYEKL. CDR3 length equals 14 residues. The V gene lost 4 bases and the J gene lost 2 bases, with 11 bases spanning the gap. The CDR3 loop is CASSPGQQNTEAFF. The CDR3 bases are TGCGCCAGCAGCCCGGGACAACAAAACACTGAAGCTTTCTTT.

This chain connects TRBV9 to TRBJ2-1, with D possibly TRBD2 on 5 matching bases. V was shortened by 3 bases and J by 7 bases, with 14 bases between the two germline ends. Germline CDR1 SGDLS, CDR2 YYNGEE. There are 14 residues in the CDR3. The CDR3 region is CASSGRAASNEQFF. CDR3 nucleotide sequence: TGTGCCAGCAGCGGTCGAGCGGCAAGTAATGAGCAGTTCTTC.